A selection of T cell receptor beta chains follows, all from one sample in a study of T-cell reconstitution after alpha-beta-depleted transplantation in children. One entry per CDR3 protein results from TCRdb running MiXCR on the PCR reads. The sample holds roughly 790,000 distinct CDR3 sequences, about 15% seen once. The sample was PBMCs, mostly from graft donor cells, taken 360 days after TCRalphabeta/CD19-depleted stem cell transplant. Receptors were obtained from a male patient aged 10 to 17 who had a stem cell transplant for acute lymphoblastic leukemia, so the T cells may come from the graft donor. The CDR3 runs from the conserved cysteine through the conserved F or W. A D gene is named only where the DNA matches it firmly. The size field is filled for only some rows; it gives once, few, many or a size class.

DNA: TGTGCCAGCAGCAGTATAAAACTATTTATTCGGGACGCCGGAAACACCATATATTTT; CDR3: CASSSIKLFIRDAGNTIYF; size: few; J: TRBJ1-3; V: TRBV21-1; D: -
DNA: TGCAGCGTTTCGGGGACATGGTCGTTCCCGAACACTGAAGCTTTCTTT; CDR3: CSVSGTWSFPNTEAFF; size: many; J: TRBJ1-1; V: TRBV29-1; D: -
DNA: TGTGCCAGCAGCTCAGGGAGCGGGCGCCAGGGTCTCTTC; CDR3: CASSSGSGRQGLF; size: many; J: TRBJ2-1; V: TRBV7-2; D: -
DNA: TGCAGCGTTCAACAGATATATAGGAACTATGGCTACACCTTC; CDR3: CSVQQIYRNYGYTF; size: -; J: TRBJ1-2; V: TRBV29-1; D: -
DNA: TGCAGCGTTGCTGGACTACTCGTCCACAATGAGCAGTTCTTC; CDR3: CSVAGLLVHNEQFF; size: many; J: TRBJ2-1; V: TRBV29-1; D: -
DNA: TGCAGTGCTCATAGCGGATATTACACCGGGGAGCTGTTTTTT; CDR3: CSAHSGYYTGELFF; size: once; J: TRBJ2-2; V: TRBV20-1; D: -
DNA: TGTGCCAGTAGTCCATACTTCGCGGGAGTCGGAAATACGCAGTATTTT; CDR3: CASSPYFAGVGNTQYF; size: -; J: TRBJ2-3; V: TRBV19; D: TRBD2
DNA: TGTGCCAGCAGCTTAGCGGGTGGTTCACCCCTCCACTTT; CDR3: CASSLAGGSPLHF; size: -; J: TRBJ1-6; V: TRBV7-9; D: -
DNA: TGTGCCAGCAGTCGACAGGTTTTTGGCAATCAGCCCCAGCATTTT; CDR3: CASSRQVFGNQPQHF; size: -; J: TRBJ1-5; V: TRBV12-3/TRBV12-4; D: -
DNA: TGTGCCAGCAGGTCTACAGGGGTGGGCACTGAAGCTTTCTTT; CDR3: CASRSTGVGTEAFF; size: -; J: TRBJ1-1; V: TRBV12-3/TRBV12-4; D: TRBD1
DNA: TGTGCCAGCAGCTTTCTCATGGGGCATGAGCAGTTCTTC; CDR3: CASSFLMGHEQFF; size: -; J: TRBJ2-1; V: TRBV7-6; D: -
DNA: TGTGCCAGCAGACAGGCCGGGACTAGCGACTACGAGCAGTACTTC; CDR3: CASRQAGTSDYEQYF; size: few; J: TRBJ2-7; V: TRBV7-9; D: TRBD2
DNA: TGCGCCAGCAGCTACAAAAGCGGGTTCGGTTCCCATGAGCAGTTCTTC; CDR3: CASSYKSGFGSHEQFF; size: many; J: TRBJ2-1; V: TRBV5-1; D: -
DNA: TGCAGTGCTAGTTTGAGACAGATCTATGGCTACACCTTC; CDR3: CSASLRQIYGYTF; size: -; J: TRBJ1-2; V: TRBV20-1; D: -
DNA: TGCGCCAGCAGCCAAGATAACAGGACGGCGGCCCTTGGAAGGGGCAATCAGCCCCAGCATTTT; CDR3: CASSQDNRTAALGRGNQPQHF; size: -; J: TRBJ1-5; V: TRBV4-1; D: -
DNA: TGCAGCGTTGACCTACTTGAAATTCCGGGACATACCATGTACCAAGAGACCCAGTACTTC; CDR3: CSVDLLEIPGHTMYQETQYF; size: -; J: TRBJ2-5; V: TRBV29-1; D: -
DNA: TGCGCCAGCAGCCTGCTTCAATGGACAACAGATACGCAGTATTTT; CDR3: CASSLLQWTTDTQYF; size: few; J: TRBJ2-3; V: TRBV5-1; D: -
DNA: TGCAGTGCTCCGGGACACCCCACCGGGGAGCTGTTTTTT; CDR3: CSAPGHPTGELFF; size: many; J: TRBJ2-2; V: TRBV20-1; D: -
DNA: TGCGCCAGCAGCCAACGGGACCGTAACCGAAATGAGCAGTTCTTC; CDR3: CASSQRDRNRNEQFF; size: -; J: TRBJ2-1; V: TRBV5-1; D: -
DNA: TGTGCCAGCAGTTCGATTCTGAACACTGAAGCTTTCTTT; CDR3: CASSSILNTEAFF; size: few; J: TRBJ1-1; V: TRBV6-5; D: -
DNA: TGTGCCAGCAGCCCCTGGGACAGCTCGGGAGAGCAGTACTTC; CDR3: CASSPWDSSGEQYF; size: -; J: TRBJ2-7; V: TRBV3-1; D: TRBD1
DNA: TGTGCCAGCAGCTTAGGTTCCGGCAGAGACCGCACAGATACGCAGTATTTT; CDR3: CASSLGSGRDRTDTQYF; size: once; J: TRBJ2-3; V: TRBV7-9; D: -
DNA: TGTGCCAGCAGGATTAACTATGGCTACACCTTC; CDR3: CASRINYGYTF; size: -; J: TRBJ1-2; V: TRBV28; D: -
DNA: TGTGCCAGCAGCCAGAAAGCTTACTATGGCTACACCTTC; CDR3: CASSQKAYYGYTF; size: few; J: TRBJ1-2; V: TRBV11-2; D: -
DNA: TGTGCCAGCAGCTTAACGTGGACCCAGGCCCCTAGCACAGATACGCAGTATTTT; CDR3: CASSLTWTQAPSTDTQYF; size: -; J: TRBJ2-3; V: TRBV7-6; D: -
DNA: TGTGCCAGCAGCCAAGATCTAGGGAAATGGGAAAAACTGTTTTTT; CDR3: CASSQDLGKWEKLFF; size: -; J: TRBJ1-4; V: TRBV14; D: -
DNA: TGTGCCAGCGGCGGGGACAGGGGCACCTCTAGCAATCAGCCCCAGCATTTT; CDR3: CASGGDRGTSSNQPQHF; size: many; J: TRBJ1-5; V: TRBV12-3/TRBV12-4; D: TRBD1
DNA: TGTGCCAGCAGTGAAGGGGTACTATCGCAGGGTTCAGGCTACACCTTC; CDR3: CASSEGVLSQGSGYTF; size: -; J: TRBJ1-2; V: TRBV6-1; D: -
DNA: TGCGCCAGCAGCCGAGACAGGGAACGTGACACCGGGGAGCTGTTTTTT; CDR3: CASSRDRERDTGELFF; size: many; J: TRBJ2-2; V: TRBV5-1; D: TRBD1
DNA: TGTGCCACTAGCGGCCAGATATACTACAATGAGCAGTTCTTC; CDR3: CATSGQIYYNEQFF; size: -; J: TRBJ2-1; V: TRBV24-1; D: -
DNA: TGTGCCAGCAGTTTATTATCGCGGTGGGACAGCCCCACAGATACGCAGTATTTT; CDR3: CASSLLSRWDSPTDTQYF; size: -; J: TRBJ2-3; V: TRBV27; D: TRBD1
DNA: TGTGCCAGCAGCTTTCCCGGACTAGCGGGAGTAGAGACCCAGTACTTC; CDR3: CASSFPGLAGVETQYF; size: -; J: TRBJ2-5; V: TRBV5-6; D: TRBD2
DNA: TGCGCCAGCAGTCAATCGTTTAGGTTATTTAAACGGACAGGGGGCAAAGAGACCCAGTACTTC; CDR3: CASSQSFRLFKRTGGKETQYF; size: -; J: TRBJ2-5; V: TRBV23-1; D: TRBD1
DNA: TGCGCCAGCAGCTTATACCGCACAGATACGCAGTATTTT; CDR3: CASSLYRTDTQYF; size: few; J: TRBJ2-3; V: TRBV5-1; D: -
DNA: TGTGCCAGCAGCCCCCGTTCCAGGGCAGGCAATGAGCAGTTCTTC; CDR3: CASSPRSRAGNEQFF; size: many; J: TRBJ2-1; V: TRBV9; D: -
DNA: TGCAGCGTTGAAAGGGACAGCCGGCCTACAGATACGCAGTATTTT; CDR3: CSVERDSRPTDTQYF; size: few; J: TRBJ2-3; V: TRBV29-1; D: TRBD1
DNA: TGCGCCAGCAGCTTGTTGACAGGGGATGGCTACACCTTC; CDR3: CASSLLTGDGYTF; size: -; J: TRBJ1-2; V: TRBV5-1; D: TRBD1
DNA: TGCAGCGTTATGTCCTTTATTCTGAACACTGAAGCTTTCTTT; CDR3: CSVMSFILNTEAFF; size: many; J: TRBJ1-1; V: TRBV29-1; D: -
DNA: TGTGCCAGCAGCCAAGATCGGCTAGCGTGGACAGATACGCAGTATTTT; CDR3: CASSQDRLAWTDTQYF; size: few; J: TRBJ2-3; V: TRBV3-1; D: -
DNA: TGTGCCAGCAGTGGGAGCGGGATTTCGGCAGATACGCAGTATTTT; CDR3: CASSGSGISADTQYF; size: -; J: TRBJ2-3; V: TRBV12-3/TRBV12-4; D: TRBD2
DNA: TGTGCCAGCAGCTTAGACACGGGGGGCTCTCGAGAAAAACTGTTTTTT; CDR3: CASSLDTGGSREKLFF; size: few; J: TRBJ1-4; V: TRBV11-2; D: -
DNA: TGTGCCAGCAGCGTAGCGGGACAGCAGTTCTTC; CDR3: CASSVAGQQFF; size: -; J: TRBJ2-1; V: TRBV2; D: TRBD2
DNA: TGCGCCAGCAGGCCGGACGAGCCCTACGAGCAGTACTTC; CDR3: CASRPDEPYEQYF; size: -; J: TRBJ2-7; V: TRBV5-1; D: -
DNA: TGTGCCAGCAGCTCGGGGGGGCAGTATAATTCACCCCTCCACTTT; CDR3: CASSSGGQYNSPLHF; size: -; J: TRBJ1-6; V: TRBV9; D: -
DNA: TGTGCCAGCAGCCAACACACAGGAGCCAATGAGCAGTTCTTC; CDR3: CASSQHTGANEQFF; size: many; J: TRBJ2-1; V: TRBV27; D: -
DNA: TGTGCCAGCAGCTTAGAAATAGCCAAAAACATTCAGTACTTC; CDR3: CASSLEIAKNIQYF; size: many; J: TRBJ2-4; V: TRBV7-2; D: -
DNA: TGCAGTGCTTCTCCGCACCATGAGCAGTTCTTC; CDR3: CSASPHHEQFF; size: -; J: TRBJ2-1; V: TRBV20-1; D: -
DNA: TGCGCCAGCAGCTTGGCCGGTCTCCGGGGAGGAGGGTACAATGAGCAGTTCTTC; CDR3: CASSLAGLRGGGYNEQFF; size: few; J: TRBJ2-1; V: TRBV5-1; D: -
DNA: TGTGCCAGCAGTCCCAGAAGCGGGAGAAAGTTGTACGAGCAGTACTTC; CDR3: CASSPRSGRKLYEQYF; size: few; J: TRBJ2-7; V: TRBV14; D: TRBD2
DNA: TGTGCCACCAGCAGAGAGGGTCTGGGGGCTCACGAGCAGTACTTC; CDR3: CATSREGLGAHEQYF; size: -; J: TRBJ2-7; V: TRBV15; D: -
DNA: TGTGCCAGCAGGGAAAGGGGAGAGCAGTTCTTC; CDR3: CASRERGEQFF; size: -; J: TRBJ2-1; V: TRBV7-9; D: -
DNA: TGTGCCAGCAGCTTAGCCTTGGACTCTCACAATGAGCAGTTCTTC; CDR3: CASSLALDSHNEQFF; size: few; J: TRBJ2-1; V: TRBV11-2; D: -
DNA: TGCGCCAGCAGCTTGGGGGACGTACCAACCGGGGAGCTGTTTTTT; CDR3: CASSLGDVPTGELFF; size: many; J: TRBJ2-2; V: TRBV5-1; D: -
DNA: TGTGCCAGCAGGGACAGGATTTCCCAAGAGACCCAGTACTTC; CDR3: CASRDRISQETQYF; size: few; J: TRBJ2-5; V: TRBV2; D: TRBD1
DNA: TGTGCCAGCAGGGGGACAGGGGCGCGGAAAAGCAATCAGCCCCAGCATTTT; CDR3: CASRGTGARKSNQPQHF; size: -; J: TRBJ1-5; V: TRBV6-1; D: TRBD1
DNA: TGCGCCAGCAGCGCTCATTCTAGTGGGTATCGGAAAGAGACCCAGTACTTC; CDR3: CASSAHSSGYRKETQYF; size: -; J: TRBJ2-5; V: TRBV5-1; D: -